This entry concerns a single T cell receptor (beta chain). Its matching antigen is unknown. The sample belongs to a study of cytomegalovirus exposure and HLA in healthy donors. General observations from the study: Several of the most significant clusters were apparently associated with common viral pathogens in a later analysis.

CDR1 is MDHEN and CDR2 is SYDVKM in the germline V gene. This CDR3 is built from 14 residues. Trimming removed 6 bases from V and 8 bases from J; junction bases left unmatched: 9. PCR primers comprised 60 Vbeta and 13 Jbeta primers. TCRdb keeps only in-frame clones here, not all; method: immunoSEQ multiplex PCR. The data hold around 170,000 clones, with more than 65% observed a single time. The sequencing input was PBMCs. The receptor comes from a man aged 50-60 years in good health and CMV-seropositive. The chain joins TRBV28 to TRBJ1-2; TRBD1 agrees at 10 bases. The CDR3 nucleotides are TGTGCCAGCAGACCCGACAGGGGGCGCGGGGGCTACACCTTC. Translating it yields CASRPDRGRGGYTF.